These 20 T cell receptor beta chains came from one sample sequenced in a study of blood T cells in healthy people across ages. PCR was performed a second time for about 7 to 11 cycles using a sample-barcoded 5' primer and a J-beta primer mix. TCRdb processed the 5' RACE reads anew with MiXCR; each CDR3 protein has one entry. Of approximately 1.5 million distinct CDR3 sequences in the sample, roughly 30% are singletons; the top ten hold about 11%. Sequenced input: blood. All receptors derive from a woman aged 25-40 years in good health.

This clonotype was counted only a few times. This may arise from a read error, as a much more abundant clone is one base away. The V and J genes are TRBV29-1 and TRBJ2-3; D may be TRBD1 (6 bases). Trimming left V 7 bases short and J 0 bases short, with 14 bases between. CDR1 is SQVTM and CDR2 is ANQGSEA in the germline V gene. The CDR3 is 14 amino acids. This chain's CDR3 is CSAGQGSSTDTQYF. CDR3 bases: TGCAGCGCGGGACAAGGGTCAAGCACAGATACGCAGTATTTT.

The chain couples TRBV12-3 or TRBV12-4 to TRBJ2-1; 8 bases are shared with TRBD2. There are 17 residues in the CDR3. V dropped 0 bases and J dropped 6; count of bases not matched to a gene: 10. The CDR3 region is CASSLARRLASVNEQFF. CDR3 nucleotide sequence: TGTGCCAGCAGTTTAGCGAGGAGACTAGCGTCGGTCAATGAGCAGTTCTTC.

This clonotype turned up a few times. The V gene is TRBV3-1, the J gene TRBJ1-2; D is unclear. This CDR3 region has 16 residues. The V and J ends lost 0 bases and 7 bases respectively, with 18 bases between them. Per the germline V gene, CDR1 is LGHDT and CDR2 is YNNKEL (reference sequence). The CDR3 is CASSQDDVGRAGGYTF. The CDR3 nucleotides read TGTGCCAGCAGCCAAGATGATGTGGGAAGGGCTGGTGGCTACACCTTC.

CDR3 loop: CASSGSASEAFF. The CDR3 DNA reads as TGTGCCAGCAGCGGATCGGCCTCTGAAGCTTTCTTT. This chain joins TRBV11-2 and TRBJ1-1; D unresolved. The CDR3 totals 12 residues. Germline values: CDR1 SGHAT, CDR2 FQNNGV. The ends were cut back, 5 bases at V and 6 bases at J, with 10 bases in the middle.

CDR3: CASPRLTTVYEQYF. CDR3 in DNA: TGTGCCAGTCCTAGACTAACAACCGTCTACGAGCAGTACTTC. The rearrangement links TRBV6-4 to TRBJ2-7; a possible D gene is TRBD2 (5 bases). Per germline, CDR1 MRHNA and CDR2 SNTAGT. The CDR3 is 14 amino acids. With 9 bases removed from V and 3 bases from J, the gap between germline ends came to 18 bases.

The V gene is TRBV20-1, the J gene TRBJ2-5; D is perhaps TRBD1 or TRBD2 (5 bases each). The V gene lost 5 bases and the J gene lost 0 bases, with 7 bases spanning the gap. The germline CDR1 and CDR2 sequences are DFQATT and SNEGSKA (reference sequence). This CDR3 spans 12 amino acids. DNA of the CDR3: TGCAGTGCTTGGGGGTACCAAGAGACCCAGTACTTC. It encodes CSAWGYQETQYF.

The chain combines TRBV24-1 with TRBJ2-1, with 10 bases identical to TRBD1. This CDR3 is 17 amino acids long. In germline, CDR1 is KGHDR, CDR2 SFDVKD. Trimming at V came to 0 bases and at J to 7 bases, leaving 8 bases not matched to a gene. The CDR3 region has the DNA TGTGCCACCAGTGATTTGCGGGACAGGGGAAAAAGTAATGAGCAGTTCTTC. Translated, it gives CATSDLRDRGKSNEQFF.

This clonotype came up a few times. This rearrangement joins TRBV5-1 to TRBJ2-7, with D hard to call. Germline values: CDR1 SGHRS, CDR2 YFSETQ. V dropped 5 bases and J dropped 5 bases, with 17 bases sitting between them. The CDR3 has 14 residues. The CDR3 nucleotides read TGCGCCAGCAGTCGCTATCCAAATAGGGACGAGCAGTACTTC. Protein sequence: CASSRYPNRDEQYF.

V is TRBV11-2 and J is TRBJ2-1; D gene ambiguous. CDR3 length: 11 amino acids. CDR1 SGHAT and CDR2 FQNNGV come from the germline V gene. The ends were cut back, 2 bases at V and 9 bases at J, with 5 bases in the middle. The CDR3 DNA is TGTGCCAGCAGCTTATCGGCTGAGCAGTTCTTC. Its protein product is CASSLSAEQFF.

The rearrangement uses TRBV11-1 and TRBJ1-2; TRBD1 might be the D (5 bases). V lost 5 bases and J lost 7, with 14 bases in between. This CDR3 is built from 13 residues. Per germline, CDR1 SGHAT and CDR2 FQDESV (reference sequence). The CDR3 sequence: CASSPAGFSGYTF. The CDR3 region has the DNA TGTGCCAGCAGCCCAGCAGGGTTTAGTGGCTACACCTTC.

The rearrangement joins TRBV4-2 to TRBJ1-1; D is undetermined. The V end lost 2 bases, the J end lost 1 base, and 5 bases lay between the germline ends. The CDR3 totals 13 residues. CDR1 is LGHNA, CDR2 YNFKEQ, per germline. The CDR3 here is CASSQNRNTEAFF. In nucleotides, the CDR3 is TGTGCCAGCAGCCAAAACCGGAACACTGAAGCTTTCTTT.

The chain couples TRBV7-9 to TRBJ1-5; D might be TRBD1 (5 bases). V was cut by 5 bases and J by 0 bases, with 8 bases left in between. The CDR3 runs to 14 residues. The germline V gene has CDR1 SEHNR and CDR2 FQNEAQ (reference sequence). CDR3: CASSQGSSNQPQHF. The CDR3 DNA reads as TGTGCCAGCAGCCAGGGAAGTAGCAATCAGCCCCAGCATTTT.

This clonotype showed up many times. V is TRBV27 and J is TRBJ2-7, with D maybe TRBD2 (5 bases). Germline CDR1 and CDR2: MNHEY and SMNVEV (reference sequence). V was trimmed by 5 bases and J by 4 bases, leaving 15 bases between them. This CDR3 has 14 amino acids. In DNA, the CDR3 is TGTGCCAGCAGTCCGGCTAGCAGGCATTACGAGCAGTACTTC. Its translation is CASSPASRHYEQYF.

The rearrangement uses TRBV10-3 and TRBJ2-4, with D possibly being TRBD1 (6 bases). The CDR3 runs 15 residues. Trimming shortened V by 2 bases and J by 7 bases, and 15 bases separated the two germline ends. In germline, CDR1 is ENHRY, CDR2 SYGVKD. CDR3 protein: CAISEGGSRSNIQYF. The CDR3 coding sequence is TGTGCCATCAGTGAGGGGGGCTCACGATCGAACATTCAGTACTTC.

The chain has TRBV5-1 and TRBJ2-3; D is possibly TRBD2 (6 bases). This CDR3 contains 13 residues. V gave up 1 base and J gave up 6 bases, with 9 bases separating them. CDR1 and CDR2 from the germline V gene are SGHRS and YFSETQ. The CDR3 protein is CASSLRGKDTQYF. The CDR3 bases are TGCGCCAGCAGCTTGCGCGGGAAGGATACGCAGTATTTT.

This clonotype was counted at least ten times. The DNA for the CDR3 is TGCAGTGCTAGAACGGCTAGCGGGAGCCTCTACAATGAGCAGTTCTTC. As protein: CSARTASGSLYNEQFF. The chain joins TRBV20-1 to TRBJ2-1, with 10 bases fitting TRBD2. The CDR3 runs to 16 residues. Losses at the gene ends were 2 bases for V and 3 bases for J; bases not matched to a gene: 7. Germline V gene lookup returns CDR1 DFQATT and CDR2 SNEGSKA (reference sequence).

The chain combines TRBV6-6 with TRBJ1-2; D ambiguous. Looked up from germline, CDR1 is MNHNY and CDR2 is SVGAGI (reference sequence). The CDR3 totals 14 residues. V was shortened by 5 bases and J by 8 bases, with 18 bases between the two germline ends. CDR3 bases: TGTGCCAGCAGTCCCGCTGTGGTCCCGCAGGGCTACACCTTC. This codes for CASSPAVVPQGYTF.

The J gene is TRBJ1-2, the V gene TRBV5-5, with 9 bases fitting TRBD1. CDR1 is SGHKS, CDR2 YYEKEE, per germline (reference sequence). J lost 2 bases, V lost 4 bases, and 12 bases had no gene match. The CDR3 totals 17 residues. CDR3 DNA: TGTGCCAGCAGCACGGGACAGGGCTATTCTGGAAACTATGGCTACACCTTC. This encodes CASSTGQGYSGNYGYTF.

Note on this clonotype: The junction departs from the called germline gene at one end, perhaps through a read error. The chain links TRBV10-3 to TRBJ2-1; D is possibly TRBD2 (7 bases). CDR3 length equals 15 residues. CDR1 is ENHRY and CDR2 is SYGVKD in the germline V gene. CDR3 bases: TGTACCATCAGTGAGTCGACGGGGGGCAAGGGTGAGCAGTTCTTC. Protein: CTISESTGGKGEQFF.

The rearrangement joins TRBV15 to TRBJ1-5; D uncertain. The CDR3 has 12 residues. The V gene's germline CDR1 is LNHNV and CDR2 YYDKDF (reference sequence). V was trimmed by 0 bases and J by 6 bases, leaving 3 bases between them. The CDR3 sequence is CATSRDSQPQHF. CDR3 bases: TGTGCCACCAGCAGAGATAGTCAGCCCCAGCATTTT.